This T cell receptor beta chain was observed in a study of cytomegalovirus exposure and HLA in healthy donors. This clone appeared once. PCR involved 60 Vbeta and 13 Jbeta primers. Clones were read by immunoSEQ multiplex PCR, and TCRdb kept only the in-frame ones, dropping some. The sample has 150,000 to 250,000 clones, 70% to 85% seen once. Germline V gene sequence: CDR1 MNHNS, CDR2 SASEGT. The trim removed 8 bases at V and 4 bases at J, leaving 8 bases unmatched. The CDR3 runs to 13 residues. The receptor comes from a boy aged 2-15 years in good health and CMV-seronegative. Sequenced: PBMCs. This sequence joins TRBV6-1 and TRBJ2-7, with TRBD1 identical over 7 bases. In DNA form, the CDR3 reads TGTGCCAGCGTTCGAGGGGGCTCATACGAGCAGTACTTC. Amino acid sequence: CASVRGGSYEQYF.